A few counts support the clone carrying this TCR beta chain. Its antigen is undetermined. The data derive from a study of blood T cells in healthy people across ages. General study findings and limits: The study could not conclusively compare naive and antigen-experienced cells, given its unsorted PBMCs. Per million T cells, the diversity of TCR beta decreased roughly linearly as age advanced. There were more naive CD4+ cells and higher diversity in long-lived donors than in aged donors.

The CDR3 spans 15 residues. Germline values: CDR1 MNHEY, CDR2 SVGAGI. Trimming cost V 0 bases and J 4 bases, with 12 bases left between them. Primed by a sample-barcoded 5' primer and a J-beta primer mix, a second PCR proceeded for 7 to 11 cycles. MiXCR, applied by TCRdb to the 5' RACE reads, yields one record per CDR3 protein. The data hold about 1,400,000 distinct CDR3 sequences, with 42% observed a single time. The sequence derives from a woman between 18 and 29 years old in good health. V and J are TRBV6-5 and TRBJ2-5; tentative D call: TRBD2 (6 bases). Sequencing used blood. The CDR3 bases are TGTGCCAGCAGTTACTCGGCGGGGTTCATAGAGACCCAGTACTTC. Translated, it gives CASSYSAGFIETQYF.